This T cell receptor (beta chain) stems from a study of CD8+ T cells in alopecia areata (dated by TCRdb to 2016 to 2019). With regard to the full study: The treated patients, all with moderate-to-severe alopecia areata, were enrolled in an open-label pilot trial of oral tofacitinib given at 5 to 10 mg twice daily. Tofacitinib was given for 6 to 18 months, followed by 6 months of follow-up off drug to assess delayed response and recurrence. In treated patients, disease severity was measured using the SALT score, which gives the percentage of scalp surface area affected. In both human patients and the C3H/HeJ mouse model, the study applied high-throughput TCRbeta sequencing to look at T cell clonal expansion in alopecia areata. On the human side, TCRbeta sequencing was run on scalp tissue and on sorted CD4+ and CD8+ peripheral blood T cells from healthy controls and from alopecia areata patients with either patchy or totalis/universalis disease. Tofacitinib-treated patients had biopsies at baseline and at 4 and 24 weeks of treatment, with a later scalp biopsy in several patients. Scalp clonality was compared among normal scalp (n=4), patchy alopecia areata scalp (n=8), and alopecia totalis/universalis scalp (n=8). The RNA source kit depended on sample type: the PAXgene miRNA kit for fixed scalp, the miRNeasy kit for PBMCs, and the RNeasy kit for mouse skin. Amplification of TCRbeta CDR3 regions was done by immunoSEQ multiplex PCR using 35 Vbeta forward primers and 13 Jbeta reverse primers.

Libraries were constructed by the immunoSEQ multiplex PCR assay. RNA was extracted from all samples and reverse transcribed into cDNA, which served as template for TCR sequencing. SuperScript III was used for first-strand cDNA synthesis, primed with a 2:1 mix of oligo-dT and random hexamers. Amplification bias was assessed with a synthetic immune receptor repertoire, and residual bias was removed computationally. Per the source publication's procedure: Raw reads were preprocessed for error removal, and CDR3 was defined according to IMGT conventions as running from the conserved cysteine to phenylalanine. Clonality was computed as 1 minus the Shannon entropy, with the entropy normalized by log2 of the number of productive unique TCRs. Whether scalp clones were CD4 or CD8 was inferred by matching scalp TCRbeta sequences against CD4 and CD8 repertoires sorted from blood. TCRdb took over this immuneACCESS table, retaining in-frame rearrangements with V and J assigned. Such tables are incomplete; in checked studies, under half of the missing clones stem from an unresolved V gene, and the remainder is unexplained. The DNA was the basis for D and trimming; V, J and clone size are from that table. This sample is represented by 150,000 to 200,000 clones; over 55% of them were singletons. The leading ten clones occupy 1% of the sample.

This specimen's time point label, per the study, means: 24 weeks on oral tofacitinib. This specimen's treatment or condition label, interpreted: oral pan-JAK inhibitor, 5-10 mg twice daily. Lesional scalp punch biopsies and peripheral blood were obtained from alopecia areata patients. After PBMCs were isolated by density centrifugation and stained for CD3, CD4 and CD8, a FACSAria was used to sort CD4+ and CD8+ T cells. A note on this clone: The antigen this receptor binds is unknown. There are no base qualities to consult, and no much larger clone falls within one base.

Overall study outcomes, separate from this receptor: Resident alphabeta T cells in normal human skin are also sequenced, complicating scalp TCR repertoire analysis, unlike mouse skin dominated by gammadelta T cells. Compared with mice, TCR sequences shared between patients were less clear, possibly partly because of HLA diversity across the patient population. Tofacitinib significantly lowered scalp clonality and the number of expanded CD8+ clones among the top 100 scalp clones. The treated cohort was small, with a single nonresponder, so links between baseline CD8+ expansion and response need larger studies. During tofacitinib treatment, many expanded lesional clones stuck around in both scalp and blood, and this persistence may partly explain why relapse happens after treatment is stopped. Compared with normal scalp, lesional scalp had higher clonality and more expanded CD8+ clones, particularly in alopecia totalis/universalis, a pattern that suggests antigenic drive.

The source material was CD4+ T cells sorted from blood, sampled at week 24, from a patient treated with tofacitinib. The sequence derives from a human donor with alopecia areata.

Here the CDR3 is given as CAWSVPQRGGLTQYF. Read as DNA, the sequence is TGTGCCTGGAGTGTACCCCAGCGGGGGGGCCTTACGCAGTATTTT. The V gene is TRBV30 and the J gene is TRBJ2-3, with 10 bases in between that match TRBD2. In the germline V gene (reference sequence), CDR1 corresponds to GTSNPN and CDR2 to SVGIG. The germline V end is reduced by 0 bases and the J end by 8 bases; junction bases left unmatched: 8. Reading from cysteine to phenylalanine, the CDR3 counts 15 amino acids. Only the CDR3 region is kept as DNA, spanning 45 bases read in frame from base 1.